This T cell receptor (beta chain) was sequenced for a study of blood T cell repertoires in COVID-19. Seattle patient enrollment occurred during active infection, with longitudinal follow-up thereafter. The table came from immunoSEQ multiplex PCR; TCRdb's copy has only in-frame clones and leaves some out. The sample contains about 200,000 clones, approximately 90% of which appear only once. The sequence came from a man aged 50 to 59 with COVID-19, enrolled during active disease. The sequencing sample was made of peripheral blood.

The CDR3 sequence: CASSELAGGPYEQYF. The CDR3 DNA is TGTGCCAGCAGTGAACTAGCGGGGGGGCCCTACGAGCAGTACTTC. This chain joins TRBV2 and TRBJ2-7; 12 bases align to TRBD2. Germline trimming cut 2 bases from V and 2 bases from J; bases unmatched to any gene: 1. CDR1 and CDR2 from the germline V gene are SNHLY and FYNNEI. CDR3 length: 15 residues.